Sequencing of this T cell receptor beta chain was carried out in a study of blood T cell repertoires in COVID-19. V was clipped by 9 bases and J by 7 bases; unmatched bases: 11. CDR1 is KGHDR and CDR2 is SFDVKD in the germline V gene. This CDR3 region has 15 residues. The protocol was immunoSEQ multiplex PCR, while the TCRdb copy is restricted to in-frame clones and leaves out a portion. The table has some 260,000 clones, around 84% seen once. There are a few counts of this clone. This clonotype was sampled from a man younger than 40 with acute COVID-19. This chain uses TRBV24-1 with TRBJ1-6, with TRBD1 matching over 7 bases. The sample was PBMCs or T cells enriched from blood (not recorded which). The CDR3 DNA reads TGTGCCACCCGACGACCCGGGACAGAGAATTCACCCCTCCACTTT. Its protein product is CATRRPGTENSPLHF.